A selection of T cell receptor beta chains follows, all from one sample in a study of T cells expressing NK-cell markers. TCRdb reprocessed the 5' RACE reads and reports one entry per CDR3 protein, with no DNA. The sample totals over 200,000 distinct CDR3 sequences. The sequenced sample was blood T cells: a sorted CD56 or NKG2C T cell subset, CD4+ or CD8+ T cells, or bulk PBMC T cells (not recorded which). The source is a man between 18 and 35 years old in good health. Each CDR3 is given with its conserved first and last residue.

j_gene: TRBJ1-4; v_gene: TRBV20-1; CDR3aa: CSARETGGSPSKKLFF
j_gene: TRBJ2-5; v_gene: TRBV2; CDR3aa: CASSEGGETQYF
j_gene: TRBJ1-1; v_gene: TRBV4-3; CDR3aa: CASSQEIWGGAGEAFF
j_gene: TRBJ1-2; v_gene: TRBV7-2; CDR3aa: CASSLGGSGFGYTF
j_gene: TRBJ2-2; v_gene: TRBV3-1; CDR3aa: CASSPAGVHGELFF
j_gene: TRBJ2-3; v_gene: TRBV19; CDR3aa: CASRDRARADTQYF
j_gene: TRBJ1-2; v_gene: TRBV7-9; CDR3aa: CASSTTRDREGYTF
j_gene: TRBJ1-5; v_gene: TRBV6-2/TRBV6-3; CDR3aa: CASSYGPGQSNQPQHF
j_gene: TRBJ2-5; v_gene: TRBV27; CDR3aa: CASSPSTRVETQYF
j_gene: TRBJ1-4; v_gene: TRBV10-3; CDR3aa: CAIRAGTGSATNEKLFF
j_gene: TRBJ2-3; v_gene: TRBV3-1; CDR3aa: CASSQDGAGLVSDTQYF
j_gene: TRBJ2-2; v_gene: TRBV6-6; CDR3aa: CASRAALTGELFF
j_gene: TRBJ2-1; v_gene: TRBV18; CDR3aa: CASSPKDRQFF
j_gene: TRBJ2-1; v_gene: TRBV20-1; CDR3aa: CSAGKDGPGRGDEQFF
j_gene: TRBJ2-1; v_gene: TRBV20-1; CDR3aa: CSARVQGVAYNEQFF
j_gene: TRBJ2-6; v_gene: TRBV20-1; CDR3aa: CSARGQGTLLLGANVLTF
j_gene: TRBJ2-7; v_gene: TRBV20-1; CDR3aa: CSAFNRLAAYEQYF
j_gene: TRBJ1-5; v_gene: TRBV19; CDR3aa: CASSIGGQRVTPQHF
j_gene: TRBJ2-3; v_gene: TRBV10-3; CDR3aa: CAIRPSGGSPDTQYF
j_gene: TRBJ2-1; v_gene: TRBV5-1; CDR3aa: CASSFGTRSSYNEQFF
j_gene: TRBJ2-7; v_gene: TRBV29-1; CDR3aa: CSVGHRESSYEQYF
j_gene: TRBJ2-3; v_gene: TRBV12-3/TRBV12-4; CDR3aa: CATNVGGTDTQYF